The subject of this entry is one T cell receptor beta chain. Its specificity is not known. A read error may account for a junction end that differs from germline. The data belong to a study of tumor-infiltrating lymphocytes in primary liver carcinoma. Study overall: The neoplasms were of stage T1-T3 N0M0, with dimensions of 4.2 to 10 cm across.

The source material, roughly 18-30 mg of unsorted bulk tissue, was used to co-extract RNA and DNA. Tumor samples were assessed, and every one had over 85% viable tumor cells. TCR beta cDNA was reverse-transcribed from about 500 ng of total RNA. The reaction used a constant-region primer and ProtoScript II reverse transcriptase. Slightly modified ARM-PCR, run as three nested multiplex PCR rounds, produced the TCR beta libraries. TCRdb re-analysed the multiplex PCR reads in MiXCR, keeping a single row per CDR3 protein. This repertoire shows 95,000 to 150,000 distinct CDR3 sequences, 65% found once; its top ten account for 9.3%. Study results and limitations: Roughly 7.5-24% of top clones, and no more, occurred in all five tumor regions.

Input material: liver tumor tissue from sampling region 1. The subset denotes: tumor region T1, superior pole. The TCR comes from a woman in her sixties with primary liver carcinoma and hepatitis B virus infection.

CDR3 residues: CSVGHSSGSTIYF. The CDR3 DNA sequence: TGCAGCGTCGGACACAGCTCTGGAAGCACCATATATTTT. This chain connects TRBV29-1 to TRBJ1-3, with D perhaps matching TRBD1 (5 bases). Per the germline V gene, CDR1 is SQVTM and CDR2 is ANQGSEA. The CDR3 runs 13 residues.